These T cell receptor beta chains were read from a single sample in a study of early T cells in non-severe SARS-CoV-2 infection. TCRdb redid the calling of the 5' RACE reads with MiXCR, one entry per CDR3 protein. In the table there are 55,000 to 70,000 distinct CDR3 sequences, more than 3.5% of which are singletons. Source: whole blood, taken at baseline. The source of these receptors is an adult who was a healthcare worker with PCR-confirmed SARS-CoV-2 infection or an uninfected control (not recorded which). The donor label of this sample is uncertain. The CDR3 runs from the conserved cysteine through the conserved F or W. A D gene is named only where the DNA matches it firmly. Clone size is shown for a subset of rows, as once, few, many or a class of expanded clone.

v_gene	abundance	j_gene	d_gene	CDR3nt	CDR3aa
TRBV7-6	few	TRBJ1-1	TRBD1	TGTGCCAGCAGCTCGACAGGGGAAGCTTTCTTT	CASSSTGEAFF
TRBV2	.	TRBJ2-3	TRBD1	TGTGCCAGCAGAAGGACAGGGAACACAGATACGCAGTATTTT	CASRRTGNTDTQYF
TRBV7-9	.	TRBJ1-5	.	TGTGCCAGCAGCTTGGGAGGGGTCGGCAATCAGCCCCAGCATTTT	CASSLGGVGNQPQHF
TRBV28	few	TRBJ1-6	.	TGTGCCAGCACCCAACCCAGCGTCTCACCCCTCCACTTT	CASTQPSVSPLHF
TRBV7-9	.	TRBJ1-5	.	TGTGCCAGCAGCTCGAGACTTGGGAAGGGCAATCAGCCCCAGCATTTT	CASSSRLGKGNQPQHF
TRBV18	.	TRBJ2-1	TRBD2	TGTGCCAGCTCACCGATTACGGGGGGGGCTAGCAATGAGCAGTTCTTC	CASSPITGGASNEQFF
TRBV29-1	many	TRBJ2-7	TRBD1	TGCAGCGTACGACTGGACAGGGATCGCTACGAGCAGTACTTC	CSVRLDRDRYEQYF
TRBV4-2	.	TRBJ2-3	.	TGTGCCAGCAGCCAAGATACGAACGGGGAAAGGATGCGGTATTTT	CASSQDTNGERMRYF
TRBV4-1	many	TRBJ1-2	.	TGCGCCAGCAGCCAAGGACATATCCCACTCTATGGCTACACCTTC	CASSQGHIPLYGYTF
TRBV6-5	many	TRBJ1-2	TRBD1	TGTGCCAGCAGTTACTCGAGAAAGCAAACCGGGACAGGGCTCGGCTACACCTTC	CASSYSRKQTGTGLGYTF
TRBV10-3	few	TRBJ1-1	.	TGTGCCATCAGTGAGCCGGGCCGAGGAGCTTTCTTT	CAISEPGRGAFF
TRBV29-1	few	TRBJ2-3	TRBD2	TGCAGCGTTGAGTGGTCCGGTAGCGGGGGCGGTGATACGCAGTATTTT	CSVEWSGSGGGDTQYF
TRBV5-1	.	TRBJ2-2	TRBD1	TGCGCCAGCAGCGGCACAGGGGCCGGGGAGCTGTTTTTT	CASSGTGAGELFF
TRBV12-3/TRBV12-4	many	TRBJ1-4	TRBD1	TGTGCCAGCAGCGCTATTGGGACAGCAAATGAAAAACTGTTTTTT	CASSAIGTANEKLFF
TRBV5-1	.	TRBJ1-5	.	TGCGCCAGCAGCTTGGAAGGGGGTAGATGGCAGCCCCAGCATTTT	CASSLEGGRWQPQHF
TRBV24-1	.	TRBJ2-1	TRBD1	TGTGCCACCAGCGGGACAGGGCGAGCGTGGGAGCAGTTCTTC	CATSGTGRAWEQFF
TRBV7-8	many	TRBJ1-5	TRBD1	TGTGCCAGCAGCTTTGGACAGGGCGGTAATCAGCCCCAGCATTTT	CASSFGQGGNQPQHF
TRBV7-2	few	TRBJ2-7	.	TGTGCCAGCAGCTTTCAATCCAACCACCCTGCGTCGGTCTCCTACGAGCAGTACTTC	CASSFQSNHPASVSYEQYF
TRBV25-1	few	TRBJ2-4	.	TGTGCCAGCAGTGAAGGACGGGGGGCGAGGGACATTCAGTACTTC	CASSEGRGARDIQYF
TRBV6-5	many	TRBJ2-1	.	TGTGCCAGCAGTTACTCCCTCACAGGGTTCGATGAGCAGTTCTTC	CASSYSLTGFDEQFF
TRBV12-3/TRBV12-4	many	TRBJ2-1	TRBD2	TGTGCCAGCAGTTTGCACAGCGGGGGGGCAGTCAATGAGCAGTTCTTC	CASSLHSGGAVNEQFF